One T cell receptor beta chain is described in this entry. The antigen remains unidentified. The entry originates in a study of CD8+ T cells in alopecia areata. On the study more broadly: Patients in the treated group were given tofacitinib by mouth, 5 to 10 mg twice a day.

The CDR3 is made up of 17 amino acids. Germline CDR1 and CDR2: SEHNR and FQNEAQ (reference sequence). With 7 bases removed from V and 2 bases from J, the gap between germline ends came to 23 bases. Extraction of RNA preceded its reverse transcription into cDNA, which served as the sequencing template. Profiling relied on immunoSEQ multiplex PCR, and the TCRdb table lists in-frame clones only, not all of them. The sample shows 5,700 or so clones, around three fifths of them seen only once. Study-wide findings and caveats: Elevated clonality characterized lesional scalp relative to normal scalp, particularly in alopecia totalis/universalis.

It was from alopecia areata patients that lesional scalp punch biopsies and peripheral blood were collected. The sequence derives from a human donor with alopecia areata. The sample here was skin, taken at week 0. The chain has TRBV7-9 and TRBJ1-2; tentative D call: TRBD1 (5 bases). The chain's CDR3 is CASTPGLSGLINYGYTF. The DNA of the CDR3 is TGTGCCAGCACCCCCGGTTTATCAGGGCTGATCAACTATGGCTACACCTTC.